This T cell receptor beta chain came from a study of blood T cell repertoires in COVID-19. In the study overall: Samples came from the United States, Italy and Spain, spanning acute and convalescent COVID-19. T cells, B-cell-depleted T cells, or PBMCs provided the cDNA or gDNA that served as material.

Trimming stripped 2 bases from V and 0 bases from J, with 9 bases between. Germline lookup yields CDR1 MNHEY and CDR2 SVGAGI. This CDR3 spans 15 amino acids. Authors' processing steps: It was from reference gene primer amplification that nucleated cell counts were estimated. This table comes from immunoSEQ multiplex PCR, and its TCRdb copy is limited to in-frame clones, with some not included. Clonal size and the V and J genes are those of that table, whereas D and trimming came from the DNA. Of some 300,000 clones listed, 70% to 90% are singletons. The J gene is TRBJ2-3, the V gene TRBV6-5, with a possible D match to TRBD2 (6 bases). Sequenced sample: peripheral blood. The TCR originated in a woman aged 45-60 years with active or convalescent COVID-19. The CDR3 DNA reads as TGTGCCAGCAGTTACGGCAGCGGGAGCACAGATACGCAGTATTTT. Protein sequence: CASSYGSGSTDTQYF.